The 10 T cell receptor beta chains presented below share a single source sample, sequenced in a study of sequential checkpoint blockade in melanoma. Treatment meaning: randomized to nivolumab then ipilimumab (arm A) or the reverse (arm B). Profiling relied on immunoSEQ multiplex PCR, and the TCRdb table lists in-frame clones only, not all of them. The sample includes around 12,000 clones, over 60% of them seen just once. The sequencing here drew on CD8+ T cells sorted from blood (inferred from file names), taken from a patient given nivolumab and ipilimumab in sequence. These receptors were obtained from a human donor with melanoma.

The chain couples TRBV27 to TRBJ2-7; 7 bases agree with TRBD1. From germline, CDR1 is MNHEY and CDR2 SMNVEV (reference sequence). The V and J ends lost 9 bases and 3 bases, in that order; junction bases with no gene match: 11. The CDR3 extends over 14 amino acids. The CDR3 sequence is CASSRQGVIYEQYF. CDR3 in DNA: TGTGCCAGTTCTAGACAGGGTGTTATCTACGAGCAGTACTTC.

The chain uses TRBV14 and TRBJ2-1, with 7 bases aligning to TRBD1. CDR1 and CDR2 from the germline V gene are SGHDN and FVKESK. Germline trimming cut 2 bases from V and 7 bases from J; bases unmatched to any gene: 8. The CDR3 spans 15 residues. CDR3 loop: CASSQWGQTRNEQFF. DNA of the CDR3: TGTGCCAGCAGCCAATGGGGACAGACCCGAAATGAGCAGTTCTTC. Full variable domain (missing parts from reference TRBV14 and TRBJ2-1): EAGVTQFPSHSVIEKGQTVTLRCDPISGHDNLYWYRRVMGKEIKFLLHFVKESKQDESGMPNNRFLAERTGGTYSTLKVQPAELEDSGVYFCASSQWGQTRNEQFFGPGTRLTVL.

This chain joins TRBV29-1 and TRBJ2-6, with 9 bases identical to TRBD1. This CDR3 contains 15 residues. The germline V gene encodes CDR1 SQVTM and CDR2 ANQGSEA. The V segment lost 1 base and the J segment 2 bases; nucleotides outside the gene matches: 0. The CDR3 here is CSVEGTGAGANVLTF. The CDR3 coding sequence is TGCAGCGTTGAAGGGACAGGGGCTGGGGCCAACGTCCTGACTTTC.

The rearrangement uses TRBV9 and TRBJ1-2; perhaps TRBD1 as D (6 bases). Trimming took off 0 bases at V and 6 bases at J, with 9 bases between the two ends. The CDR3 extends over 13 amino acids. Germline CDR1 SGDLS, CDR2 YYNGEE. This chain's CDR3 is CASSVGQVHGYTF. The CDR3 coding sequence is TGTGCCAGCAGCGTAGGACAGGTCCATGGCTACACCTTC.

This clone is a singleton in its sample. The chain employs TRBV7-6 and TRBJ2-5; TRBD2 might be the D (5 bases). The better agreement between TRBJ2-7 and the DNA end casts doubt on the J call. Germline lookup yields CDR1 SGHVS and CDR2 FNYEAQ. There are 13 residues in the CDR3. The CDR3 nucleotides are TGTGCCAGCAGCTTGGGTAGCGTCACCGAGCAGTACTTC. Protein product: CASSLGSVTEQYF.

In this sample, this clone turned up a few times. This chain links TRBV10-3 with TRBJ2-7, with D uncertain. Trimming shortened V by 3 bases and J by 2 bases, and 17 bases separated the two germline ends. CDR3 length: 16 residues. Germline V CDR1 and CDR2: ENHRY, SYGVKD. The CDR3 spells CAISEDQASFTYEQYF. The CDR3 DNA reads as TGTGCCATCAGTGAAGACCAGGCGTCATTTACCTACGAGCAGTACTTC.

The chain couples TRBV7-9 to TRBJ1-5; D is unresolved. This CDR3 has 12 amino acids. CDR1 is SEHNR and CDR2 is FQNEAQ in the germline V gene (reference sequence). Between the trimmed V and J ends, which lost 2 bases and 6 bases, there was a span of 5 bases. This CDR3 is CASSLFSQPQHF. In DNA, the CDR3 is TGTGCCAGCAGCTTATTTAGTCAGCCCCAGCATTTT.

The sample holds a few counts of this clone. This rearrangement joins TRBV4-1 to TRBJ2-3, with D maybe TRBD2 (5 bases). Looked up from germline, CDR1 is MGHRA and CDR2 is YSYEKL. With 0 bases removed from V and 8 bases from J, the gap between germline ends came to 12 bases. The CDR3 runs to 14 residues. Written as DNA, the CDR3 is TGCGCCAGCAGCCAAGAAGCTAGCTCGGGTACGCAGTATTTT. Translated: CASSQEASSGTQYF.

The J gene is TRBJ2-3, the V gene TRBV7-9; TRBD2 matches at 8 bases. J was trimmed by 3 bases and V by 5 bases; bases with no gene match: 10. The CDR3 extends over 16 amino acids. The germline gives CDR1 SEHNR, CDR2 FQNEAQ (reference sequence). CDR3 DNA sequence: TGTGCCAGCAGCCCCCGGGTAGCGGGGTATACAGATACGCAGTATTTT. Translation gives CASSPRVAGYTDTQYF. Together with reference TRBV7-9 and TRBJ2-3, the CDR3 gives the full variable domain: DTGVSQNPRHKITKRGQNVTFRCDPISEHNRLYWYRQTLGQGPEFLTYFQNEAQLEKSRLLSDRFSAERPKGSFSTLEIQRTEQGDSAMYLCASSPRVAGYTDTQYFGPGTRLTVL.

This clone was counted between two and nine times. The chain is built from TRBV4-2 and TRBJ2-7; 14 bases are shared with TRBD2. V dropped 0 bases and J dropped 4; count of bases not matched to a gene: 2. CDR3 length equals 16 residues. Germline CDR1 is LGHNA and CDR2 is YNFKEQ. CDR3 bases: TGTGCCAGCAGCCAAGAAGGGACTAGCGGGAGTTACGAGCAGTACTTC. Its protein product is CASSQEGTSGSYEQYF.